Below, one T cell receptor (beta chain) is given with its context. This clone was counted at least ten times. Its antigen has not been determined. Base qualities are not at hand, and no much larger clone is one base apart. The sample is drawn from a study of shared clonotypes between healthy human individuals (dated by TCRdb to 2019 to 2021). Describing the broader study: Three men and two women, aged 18 to 49 years, made up the cohort. Per donor, three plates each were used for CD4 naive and CD4 memory, two for CD8 naive, and one for CD8 memory. The study deeply sequenced blood TCR repertoires of about five healthy adults to estimate repertoire size and the extent of clonotype sharing between individuals. Libraries were prepared and TCR repertoires were sequenced by different laboratories using diverse techniques, in order to increase sequencing depth and limit assay-specific biases. Between about 0.8 and 9.5 billion PBMCs per donor were obtained by leukapheresis.

Overall study outcomes, separate from this receptor: Pairwise subsampling led to the expectation that sequencing depth would affect the degree of clonotype sharing among donors. Incomplete sequencing was indicated by rarefaction of sorted-subset datasets, despite the large sequencing depth. Larger estimated clonotype richness was generally found for naive subsets than for memory subsets. The genetic and exposure-history diversity represented was limited by the small number of donors. Sampling was restricted to blood, and TCR repertoires in tissue are likely to differ from TCR repertoires in blood. Compared with non-shared clonotypes, clonotypes shared by all four sorted-subset donors had higher generation probabilities. When a handful of donors were compared, the shared fraction of clonotypes was roughly 5% for naive CD4, 3.5% for naive CD8, more than 2% for memory CD4, and less than 0.5% for memory CD8.

Healthy HIV-negative adults with no recently reported acute infections or vaccinations were included as donors. Every donor was a Caucasian adult living in Nashville, Tennessee, USA. CD4+ T cells were enriched by magnetic negative selection; naive cells were then positively selected on CD45RA, and the negative fraction formed the memory subset. Blood was collected by leukapheresis, and PBMCs were isolated by Ficoll-Histopaque density gradient centrifugation and then cryopreserved in liquid nitrogen vapor phase. Analytical flow cytometry was used to check the purity and quantity of each magnetically sorted T cell population. Genomic DNA was isolated from every sorted fraction and measured by UV absorbance on a Nanodrop 2000c. Cut back by 1 base and 7 bases, the V and J ends lie 13 bases apart. From the cysteine up to the phenylalanine, the CDR3 has a length of 15 residues. Just the 45-base CDR3 DNA is kept, in frame starting at base 1. CDR1 LGHNT and CDR2 FRNRAP were looked up in the germline V gene.

Using the deep immunoSEQ assay, multiplex PCR amplified TCR CDR3 regions from genomic DNA. Extracted genomic DNA from each cell subset was spread evenly across all wells of several immunoSEQ 96-well plates, with each plate serving as a replicate. Each replicate PCR for sorted subsets received around 0.2 ug genomic DNA, equal to roughly 33,000 T cell genomes. The purified libraries were quantified using a Qubit 3.0 fluorometer, sized with a Bioanalyzer 2100, and then quantified again using the KAPA Library Quantification kit. Each immunoSEQ 96-well plate was sequenced on its own single-read 150-cycle Illumina NextSeq 550 flow cell. Regarding the original processing steps: The immunoSEQ output contained only junctional sequences without quality scores, so filtering could not match that applied to full-length reads. Sequences were annotated with PyIR, a Python wrapper for IgBLAST v1.9, and V/J genes and CDR3 were assigned using IMGT germline references. Reads were filtered out if the reads had weak V/J assignments (E-value above 1e-6), no CDR3, stop codons, out-of-frame junctions, or ambiguous translated residues. A V3J clonotype was defined by an identical inferred V gene, J gene, and CDR3 amino acid sequence. Percentage overlap between repertoires was calculated by dividing the number of shared unique clonotypes by the size of the smaller repertoire. RTK rarefaction, the Chao1 estimator, and Recon v2.1 estimates of unobserved clonotypes were used to assess repertoire richness. OLGA was used to compute generation probabilities for all TCRbeta clonotypes that the gDNA method yielded from a few donors. TCRdb retrieved this table from immuneACCESS and kept in-frame rearrangements only. Not all clones are present; in checked studies, unresolved V genes account for under half, and no reason is known for the remainder. The V and J calls and clone size were taken over from that table, and D and trimming were inferred from the DNA. This sample comprises 1 million to 1.2 million clones, 77% of them detected only once. The ten largest clones add up to approximately 0.95% of the sample.

This TCR came from a man aged 18 to 30 in good health. Some clones in this sample may be carry-over from other donors' samples. Sequences were obtained from memory CD4+ T cells from PBMCs. The sample's cell subset or site, from its label and the paper: CD45RA-negative fraction. This chain joins TRBV12-5 to TRBJ2-2, with a weak D call of TRBD1 (5 bases match). The CDR3 region reads CASGLGRGLSGELFF. The nucleotide sequence is TGTGCTAGTGGTTTGGGAAGGGGTCTTAGCGGGGAGCTGTTTTTT.